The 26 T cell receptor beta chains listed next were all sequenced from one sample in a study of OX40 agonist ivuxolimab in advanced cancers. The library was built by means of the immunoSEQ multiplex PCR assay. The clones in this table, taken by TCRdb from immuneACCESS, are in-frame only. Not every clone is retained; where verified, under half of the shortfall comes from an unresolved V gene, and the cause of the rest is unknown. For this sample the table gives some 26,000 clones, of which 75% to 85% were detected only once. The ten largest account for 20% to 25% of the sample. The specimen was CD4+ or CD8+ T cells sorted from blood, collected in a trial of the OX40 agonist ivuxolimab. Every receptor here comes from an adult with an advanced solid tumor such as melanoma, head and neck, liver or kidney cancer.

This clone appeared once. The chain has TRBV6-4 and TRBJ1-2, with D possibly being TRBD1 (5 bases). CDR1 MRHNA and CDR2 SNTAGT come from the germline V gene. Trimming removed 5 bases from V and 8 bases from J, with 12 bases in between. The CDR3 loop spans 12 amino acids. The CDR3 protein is CASSYVGGGYTF. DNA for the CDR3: TGTGCCAGCAGTTACGTTGGGGGAGGCTACACCTTC.

CDR3 region: CASSTTGGRSEAFF. CDR3 coding DNA: TGTGCCAGCAGCACGACAGGGGGCCGCTCTGAAGCTTTCTTT. The chain uses TRBV27 and TRBJ1-1; the match to TRBD1 covers 10 bases. CDR1 is MNHEY and CDR2 is SMNVEV in the germline V gene (reference sequence). V lost 6 bases to trimming and J lost 6 bases; unmatched junction nucleotides: 7. This CDR3 has 14 residues.

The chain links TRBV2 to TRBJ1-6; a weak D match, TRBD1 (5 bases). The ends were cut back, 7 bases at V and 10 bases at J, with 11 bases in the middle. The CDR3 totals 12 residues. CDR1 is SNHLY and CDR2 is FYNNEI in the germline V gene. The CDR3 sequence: CASNEGVSPLHF. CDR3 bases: TGTGCCAGCAACGAAGGGGTATCACCCCTCCACTTT.

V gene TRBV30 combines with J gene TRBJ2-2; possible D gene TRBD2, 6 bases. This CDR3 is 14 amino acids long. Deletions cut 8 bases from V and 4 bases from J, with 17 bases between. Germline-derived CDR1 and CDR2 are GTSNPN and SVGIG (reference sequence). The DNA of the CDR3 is TGTGCCGCCAACCGCGGGGTCGGCACCGGGGAGCTGTTTTTT. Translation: CAANRGVGTGELFF.

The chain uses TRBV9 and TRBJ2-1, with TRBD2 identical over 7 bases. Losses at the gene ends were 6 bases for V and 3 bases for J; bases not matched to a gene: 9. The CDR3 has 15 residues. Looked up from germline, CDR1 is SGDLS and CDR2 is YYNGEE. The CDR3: CASNPTSLFYNEQFF. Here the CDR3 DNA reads TGTGCCAGCAACCCGACTAGCCTCTTCTACAATGAGCAGTTCTTC.

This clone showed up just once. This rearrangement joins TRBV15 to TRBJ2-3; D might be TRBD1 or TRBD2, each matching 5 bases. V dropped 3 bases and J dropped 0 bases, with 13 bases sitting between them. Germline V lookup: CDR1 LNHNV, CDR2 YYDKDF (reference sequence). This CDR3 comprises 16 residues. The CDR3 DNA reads TGTGCCACCAGCAGTGCCCACCGGGACAGCACAGATACGCAGTATTTT. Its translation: CATSSAHRDSTDTQYF.

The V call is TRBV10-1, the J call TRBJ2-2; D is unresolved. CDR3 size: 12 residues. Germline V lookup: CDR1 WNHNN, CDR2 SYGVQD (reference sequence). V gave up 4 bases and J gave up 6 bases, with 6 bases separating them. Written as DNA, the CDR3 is TGCGCCAGCAGTGCGGCCTCCGGGGAGCTGTTTTTT. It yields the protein CASSAASGELFF.

The CDR3 DNA reads TGTGCCAGCAGCATCAGGGGTAGCTCTGGGGCCAACGTCCTGACTTTC. Encoded protein: CASSIRGSSGANVLTF. The chain couples TRBV6-4 to TRBJ2-6; D possibly corresponds to TRBD1 (6 bases). V gave up 6 bases and J gave up 0 bases, with 12 bases separating them. Germline V gives CDR1 MRHNA, CDR2 SNTAGT. The CDR3 is 16 residues long.

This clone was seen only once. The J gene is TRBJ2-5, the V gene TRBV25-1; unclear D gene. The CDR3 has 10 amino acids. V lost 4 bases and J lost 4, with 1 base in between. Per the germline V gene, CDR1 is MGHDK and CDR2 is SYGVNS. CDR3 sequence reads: CASSVETQYF. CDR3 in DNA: TGTGCCAGCAGTGTAGAGACCCAGTACTTC.

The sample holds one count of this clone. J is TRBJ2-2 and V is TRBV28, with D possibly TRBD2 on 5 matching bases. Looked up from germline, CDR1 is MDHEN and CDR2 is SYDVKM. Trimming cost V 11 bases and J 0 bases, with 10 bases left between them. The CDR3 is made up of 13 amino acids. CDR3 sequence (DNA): TGTGCCGGCCGACTAACGAACACCGGGGAGCTGTTTTTT. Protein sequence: CAGRLTNTGELFF.

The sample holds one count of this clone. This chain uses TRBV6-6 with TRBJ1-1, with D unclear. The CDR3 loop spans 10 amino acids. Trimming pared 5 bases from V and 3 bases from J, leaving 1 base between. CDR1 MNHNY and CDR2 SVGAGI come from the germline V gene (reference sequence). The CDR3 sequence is CASSDTEAFF. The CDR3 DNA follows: TGTGCCAGCAGTGACACTGAAGCTTTCTTT.

The CDR3 loop reads CASSEQGGGNQPQHF. Written as DNA, the CDR3 is TGTGCCAGCAGTGAACAGGGAGGAGGCAATCAGCCCCAGCATTTT. The gene calls are TRBV6-1 and TRBJ1-5; tentative D call: TRBD1 (5 bases). This CDR3 spans 15 amino acids. CDR1 and CDR2 (germline): MNHNS, SASEGT. V was shortened by 2 bases and J by 2 bases, with 10 bases between the two germline ends.

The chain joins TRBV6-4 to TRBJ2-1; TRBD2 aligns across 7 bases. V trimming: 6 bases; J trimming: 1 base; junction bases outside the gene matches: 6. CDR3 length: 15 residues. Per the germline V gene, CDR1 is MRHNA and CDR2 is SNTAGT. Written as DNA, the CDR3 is TGTGCCAGCAGCGGTTCTAGCGGTTCCTACAATGAGCAGTTCTTC. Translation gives CASSGSSGSYNEQFF.

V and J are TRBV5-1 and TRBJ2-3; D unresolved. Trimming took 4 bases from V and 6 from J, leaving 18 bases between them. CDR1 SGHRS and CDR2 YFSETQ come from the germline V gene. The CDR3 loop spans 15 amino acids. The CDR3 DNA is TGCGCCAGCAGCCATATATTGAACACCGGGGATACGCAGTATTTT. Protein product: CASSHILNTGDTQYF.

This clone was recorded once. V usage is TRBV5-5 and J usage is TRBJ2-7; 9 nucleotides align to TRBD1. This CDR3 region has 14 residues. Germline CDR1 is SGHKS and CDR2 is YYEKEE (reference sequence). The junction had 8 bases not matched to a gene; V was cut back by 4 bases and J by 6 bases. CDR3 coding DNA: TGTGCCAGCAGCCAACAGGGGGCGCAAGCCGAGCAGTACTTC. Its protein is CASSQQGAQAEQYF.

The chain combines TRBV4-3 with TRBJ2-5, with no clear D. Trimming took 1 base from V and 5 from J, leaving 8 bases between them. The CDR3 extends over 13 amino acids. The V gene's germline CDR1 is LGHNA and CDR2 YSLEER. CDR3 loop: CASSQGLGETQYF. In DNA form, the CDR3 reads TGCGCCAGCAGCCAAGGTCTCGGTGAGACCCAGTACTTC.

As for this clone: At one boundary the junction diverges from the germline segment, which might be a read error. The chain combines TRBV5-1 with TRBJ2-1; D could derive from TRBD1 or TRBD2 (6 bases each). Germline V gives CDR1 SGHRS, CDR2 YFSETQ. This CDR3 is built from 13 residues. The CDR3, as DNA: TGCGCCAGCACCTTGCCGGGGGCAGATGAGCAGTTCTTC. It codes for CASTLPGADEQFF.

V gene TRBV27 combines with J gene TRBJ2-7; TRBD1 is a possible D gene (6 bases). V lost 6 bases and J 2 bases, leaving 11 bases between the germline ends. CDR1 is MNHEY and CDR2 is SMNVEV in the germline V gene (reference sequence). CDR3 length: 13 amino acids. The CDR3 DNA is TGTGCCAGCAGCGGACAGAGGGCCTACGAGCAGTACTTC. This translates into CASSGQRAYEQYF.

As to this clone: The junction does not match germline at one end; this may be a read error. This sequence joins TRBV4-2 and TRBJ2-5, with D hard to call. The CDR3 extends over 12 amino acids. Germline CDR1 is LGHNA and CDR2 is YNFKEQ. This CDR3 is CASSQGIGPIHF. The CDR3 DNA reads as TGTGCCAGCAGCCAAGGTATTGGACCCATTCACTTC.

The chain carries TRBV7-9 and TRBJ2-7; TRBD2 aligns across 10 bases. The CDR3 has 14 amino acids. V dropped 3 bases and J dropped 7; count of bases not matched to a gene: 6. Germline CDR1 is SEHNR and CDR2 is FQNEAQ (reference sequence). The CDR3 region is CASSFPSGRGEQYF. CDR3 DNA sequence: TGTGCCAGCAGCTTCCCTAGCGGGAGAGGTGAGCAGTACTTC.

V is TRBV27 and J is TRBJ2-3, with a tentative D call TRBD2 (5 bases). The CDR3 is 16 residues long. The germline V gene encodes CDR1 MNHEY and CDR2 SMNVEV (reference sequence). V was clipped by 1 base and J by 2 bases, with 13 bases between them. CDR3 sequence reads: CASSLLRVRNTDTQYF. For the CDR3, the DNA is TGTGCCAGCAGTTTATTGCGGGTGAGGAACACAGATACGCAGTATTTT.

The CDR3 spells CASSDTGTGNGYTF. CDR3 sequence (DNA): TGTGCCAGCAGCGATACCGGGACAGGGAATGGCTACACCTTC. The gene calls are TRBV9 and TRBJ1-2; 9 bases map to TRBD1. The V gene end was trimmed by 3 bases and the J gene end by 6 bases; junction bases not matched to a gene: 6. CDR1 SGDLS and CDR2 YYNGEE come from the germline V gene. There are 14 residues in the CDR3.

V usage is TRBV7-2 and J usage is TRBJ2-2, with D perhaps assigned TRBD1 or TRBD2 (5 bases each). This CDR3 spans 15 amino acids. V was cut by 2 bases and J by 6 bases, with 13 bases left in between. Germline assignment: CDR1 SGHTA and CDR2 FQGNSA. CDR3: CASSLWDPFAGELFF. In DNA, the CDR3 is TGTGCCAGCAGCTTATGGGACCCCTTCGCCGGGGAGCTGTTTTTT.

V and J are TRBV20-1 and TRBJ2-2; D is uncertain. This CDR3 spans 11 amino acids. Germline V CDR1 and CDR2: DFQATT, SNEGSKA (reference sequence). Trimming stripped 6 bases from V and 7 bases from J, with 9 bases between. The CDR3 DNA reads TGCAGTGCAAAACGCGGCGGGGAGCTGTTTTTT. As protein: CSAKRGGELFF.

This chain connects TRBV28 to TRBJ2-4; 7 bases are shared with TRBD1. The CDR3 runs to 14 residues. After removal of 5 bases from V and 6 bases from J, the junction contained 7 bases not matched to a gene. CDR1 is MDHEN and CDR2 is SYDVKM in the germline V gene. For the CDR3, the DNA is TGTGCCAGCAGTCCGGTGACAGGGCCAAACATTCAGTACTTC. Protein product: CASSPVTGPNIQYF. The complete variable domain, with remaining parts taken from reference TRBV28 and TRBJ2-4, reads DVKVTQSSRYLVKRTGEKVFLECVQDMDHENMFWYRQDPGLGLRLIYFSYDVKMKEKGDIPEGYSVSREKKERFSLILESASTNQTSMYLCASSPVTGPNIQYFGAGTRLSVL.

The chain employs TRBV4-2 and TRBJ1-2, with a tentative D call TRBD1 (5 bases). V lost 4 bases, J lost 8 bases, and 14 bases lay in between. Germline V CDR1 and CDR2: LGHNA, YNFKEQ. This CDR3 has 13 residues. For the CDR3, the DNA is TGTGCCAGCAGCCCCTGGCAGGGAGAAGGCTACACCTTC. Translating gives CASSPWQGEGYTF.